This T cell receptor (beta chain) was sequenced during a study of CD8 T cells in Susac syndrome. Those who served as multiple sclerosis controls were treatment-naive patients with stable or active relapsing-remitting disease. V lost 3 bases and J lost 2, with 11 bases in between. CDR3 size: 14 residues. Germline V lookup: CDR1 DFQATT, CDR2 SNEGSKA (reference sequence). Whole-study results and caveats: The study admitted that it had a relatively small number of individuals in its TCR sequencing and HLA analysis.

Comment on this clonotype: The antigen is undetermined.

When the RNA was reverse transcribed, random hexamers were used with an input of 0.5 to 1 ug. The method of amplification for TCR beta CDR3 was immunoSEQ multiplex PCR, covering 54 Vbeta and 13 Jbeta. TCRdb passed the immunoSEQ multiplex PCR reads through MiXCR, listing each CDR3 protein once. The sample yields under 200,000 distinct CDR3 sequences, around 95% seen once. This receptor was taken from a human donor with multiple sclerosis. The chain carries TRBV20-1 and TRBJ2-1; D is uncertain. Sequenced: CD8+ T cells from PBMCs. CDR3 sequence (DNA): TGCAGTGCTAGGAGCTCGGAGACCTACAATGAGCAGTTCTTC. Protein sequence: CSARSSETYNEQFF.